This T cell receptor (beta chain) emerged from a study of T cells after yellow fever vaccination. Background on the study: Fractions low in cell number were prepared with SMART-Seq v4 Ultra Low Input. Study results and caveats: At less than 97% for CD4 and 70% to 90% for CD8, most primary-vaccination clones showed up again after the booster. Contaminants from the bulk population, in the form of abundant clonotypes, could be found in FACS-sorted repertoires.

Germline values: CDR1 MNHEY, CDR2 SVGEGT. The CDR3 extends over 13 amino acids. With 2 bases removed from V and 3 bases from J, the gap between germline ends came to 8 bases. On this clonotype: Its antigen is not known.

TCRdb reprocessed the 5' RACE reads with MiXCR, giving one entry per CDR3 protein. This table holds 510,000 or so distinct CDR3 sequences, about a fifth found once. The TCR originated in a man younger than 45 who received the YFV17D yellow fever vaccine. The starting material was PBMCs, obtained 15 days after the yellow fever booster vaccination. The V call is TRBV6-2 or TRBV6-3, the J call TRBJ2-7; no reliable D call. DNA for the CDR3: TGTGCCAGCAGTTACCGCGGAGACTACGAGCAGTACTTC. It translates to CASSYRGDYEQYF.